This T cell receptor beta chain was recorded in a study of blood T cell repertoires in COVID-19. At the level of the study: Specimens from acute and convalescent COVID-19 originated in the United States, Italy and Spain.

Trimming shortened V by 2 bases and J by 4 bases, and 9 bases separated the two germline ends. Per germline, CDR1 SQVTM and CDR2 ANQGSEA. The CDR3 extends over 14 amino acids. Authors' methods: Reference gene primers were amplified, and this amplification served to estimate nucleated cell counts. TCRdb's table, derived via immunoSEQ multiplex PCR, lists solely in-frame clones and lacks some. V, J and clone size were drawn from that table, and D and trimming were deduced from the DNA. This sample carries around 220,000 clones, approximately 86% of them seen once, and the ten largest clones take 14% to 15%.

What was sequenced was PBMCs or T cells enriched from blood (not recorded which). V is TRBV29-1 and J is TRBJ2-6; D is perhaps TRBD1 (5 bases). The source of this sequence is a woman between 45 and 65 years old with acute COVID-19. CDR3 in amino acids: CSVEKQAGANVLTF. In DNA, the CDR3 is TGCAGCGTTGAAAAACAGGCCGGGGCCAACGTCCTGACTTTC.